This T cell receptor (beta chain) was sequenced for a study of cytomegalovirus exposure and HLA in healthy donors. Study-wide points: In a later analysis, V- and J-gene trimming of beta chains associated with a DCLRE1C missense variant, replicated independently.

On this clone: The antigen is not known.

Trimming at V came to 0 bases and at J to 0 bases, leaving 4 bases not matched to a gene. The CDR3 extends over 18 amino acids. Germline lookup yields CDR1 MNHEY and CDR2 SMNVEV (reference sequence). Use of 60 Vbeta and 13 Jbeta primers characterized the PCR. Using immunoSEQ multiplex PCR, the repertoire was profiled, and TCRdb retains in-frame clones only, with some absent. The sample has a few hundred thousand clones, about 77% seen once. The receptor was derived from a woman under 40 in good health and CMV-seronegative. This chain links TRBV27 with TRBJ2-2; TRBD2 aligns across 10 bases. The sequenced sample was PBMCs. CDR3 nucleotide sequence: TGTGCCAGCAGTTTATCGAGCGGGAGGGTGACGAACACCGGGGAGCTGTTTTTT. Translation gives CASSLSSGRVTNTGELFF.